Listed here are 28 T cell receptor beta chains from one sample, sequenced in a study of blood T cell repertoires in COVID-19. Produced via immunoSEQ multiplex PCR; TCRdb's table is partial and in-frame only. The sample holds roughly 150,000 clones, approximately 79% seen once. The specimen sequenced was peripheral blood. These receptors were taken from a woman aged 80 or over with acute or convalescent COVID-19.

DNA of the CDR3: TGCAGCGTTGAATGGGCCGTAAACTATGGCTACACCTTC. It translates to CSVEWAVNYGYTF. This rearrangement joins TRBV29-1 to TRBJ1-2; D remains unclear. The V and J ends lost 2 bases and 2 bases respectively, with 9 bases between them. This CDR3 is 13 amino acids long. In germline, CDR1 is SQVTM, CDR2 ANQGSEA.

The chain links TRBV20-1 to TRBJ1-4; D not resolved. The ends were cut back, 1 base at V and 12 bases at J, with 9 bases in the middle. Looked up from germline, CDR1 is DFQATT and CDR2 is SNEGSKA (reference sequence). The CDR3 totals 11 residues. CDR3 in DNA: TGCAGTGCTAGAGCCAGACAAGAACTGTTTTTT. Translating gives CSARARQELFF.

The chain links TRBV2 to TRBJ1-2; D gene ambiguous. Per the germline V gene, CDR1 is SNHLY and CDR2 is FYNNEI. V lost 4 bases and J lost 0, with 9 bases in between. The CDR3 has 14 residues. The CDR3 sequence is CASSVEGSNYGYTF. As DNA, the CDR3 is TGTGCCAGCAGTGTCGAGGGCTCTAACTATGGCTACACCTTC.

The chain combines TRBV7-6 with TRBJ2-2; 7 nucleotides align to TRBD2. Germline CDR1 is SGHVS and CDR2 is FNYEAQ. V dropped 0 bases and J dropped 6; count of bases not matched to a gene: 4. The length of the CDR3 is 15 residues. The CDR3 nucleotides read TGTGCCAGCAGCTTAGCCGGACTAGTTTCCGGGGAGCTGTTTTTT. Translated: CASSLAGLVSGELFF.

The chain uses TRBV10-1 and TRBJ1-1; perhaps TRBD1 as D (6 bases). V lost 4 bases and J 4 bases, leaving 13 bases between the germline ends. The germline V gene has CDR1 WNHNN and CDR2 SYGVQD (reference sequence). This CDR3 contains 14 residues. The CDR3 nucleotides are TGCGCCAGCAGTGCCTACAGGGTCGGCACTGAAGCTTTCTTT. Translated, it gives CASSAYRVGTEAFF.

CDR3 loop: CASSQLFRGVDGYTF. The CDR3 region has the DNA TGTGCCAGCAGTCAGCTATTCCGGGGAGTGGATGGCTACACCTTC. The chain joins TRBV14 to TRBJ1-2; D is unclear. V lost 6 bases and J 6 bases, leaving 20 bases between the germline ends. The germline V gene has CDR1 SGHDN and CDR2 FVKESK. This CDR3 is built from 15 residues.

V usage is TRBV3-1 (or the pseudogene TRBV3-2) and J usage is TRBJ2-7, with TRBD1 matching over 9 bases. Germline assignment: CDR1 LGHDT and CDR2 YNNKEL (reference sequence). The CDR3 totals 14 residues. J lost 7 bases, V lost 4 bases, and 8 bases had no gene match. In DNA, the CDR3 is TGTGCCAGCAGCCCCTCGACAGGGGGAGAAGAGCAGTACTTC. This gives the protein CASSPSTGGEEQYF.

The gene calls are TRBV3-1 (or the pseudogene TRBV3-2) and TRBJ1-1; 9 bases are a match to TRBD1. The germline CDR1 and CDR2 sequences are LGHDT and YNNKEL (reference sequence). The junction had 7 bases not matched to a gene; V was cut back by 4 bases and J by 1 base. The CDR3 consists of 16 residues. The CDR3 DNA sequence: TGTGCCAGCAGCCCCACGTGGACAGGGGAGAACACTGAAGCTTTCTTT. Amino acid sequence: CASSPTWTGENTEAFF.

The chain carries TRBV6-5 and TRBJ2-7; 10 bases fit TRBD2. This CDR3 is 15 amino acids long. V lost 8 bases and J lost 0; bases outside the gene matches: 7. Per the germline V gene, CDR1 is MNHEY and CDR2 is SVGAGI. Written as DNA, the CDR3 is TGTGCCAGCGTTTTTAGCGGGAGGAGCTCCTACGAGCAGTACTTC. Amino acid sequence: CASVFSGRSSYEQYF.

The chain carries TRBV10-3 and TRBJ1-2; D may be TRBD1 (6 bases). This CDR3 spans 14 amino acids. Germline lookup yields CDR1 ENHRY and CDR2 SYGVKD. The V end lost 3 bases, the J end lost 4 bases, and 12 bases lay between the germline ends. The CDR3 DNA is TGTGCCATCAGTGACCCCAAAGGGGGCTATGGCTACACCTTC. This gives the protein CAISDPKGGYGYTF.

This clone showed up just once. V and J are TRBV5-1 and TRBJ2-3; 8 bases agree with TRBD2. Per germline, CDR1 SGHRS and CDR2 YFSETQ. The junction had 9 bases not matched to a gene; V was cut back by 4 bases and J by 5 bases. The CDR3 runs to 15 residues. This chain's CDR3 is CASSKGLANGDTQYF. For the CDR3, the DNA is TGCGCCAGCAGCAAAGGACTAGCCAATGGAGATACGCAGTATTTT.

The chain is built from TRBV5-1 and TRBJ1-1; 7 bases line up with TRBD1. CDR1 and CDR2 (germline): SGHRS, YFSETQ. The CDR3 totals 14 residues. The V segment lost 4 bases and the J segment 5 bases; nucleotides outside the gene matches: 8. The CDR3 here is CASSPGTVGTEAFF. The CDR3 DNA follows: TGCGCCAGCAGCCCGGGGACAGTTGGAACTGAAGCTTTCTTT. The full variable domain, with the rest looked up from reference TRBV5-1 and TRBJ1-1, is KAGVTQTPRYLIKTRGQQVTLSCSPISGHRSVSWYQQTPGQGLQFLFEYFSETQRNKGNFPGRFSGRQFSNSRSEMNVSTLELGDSALYLCASSPGTVGTEAFFGQGTRLTVV.

This sequence joins TRBV30 and TRBJ1-2; D remains unclear. The CDR3 runs to 16 residues. CDR1 is GTSNPN, CDR2 SVGIG, per germline (reference sequence). Trimming cost V 5 bases and J 7 bases, with 26 bases left between them. The chain's CDR3 is CAWGPGVLQRAGGYTF. CDR3 nucleotide sequence: TGTGCCTGGGGACCAGGAGTACTACAGAGGGCGGGTGGCTACACCTTC.

This sequence joins TRBV19 and TRBJ1-2; D is undetermined. Germline V CDR1 and CDR2: LNHDA, SQIVND (reference sequence). This CDR3 is built from 11 residues. V was shortened by 4 bases and J by 4 bases, with 4 bases between the two germline ends. DNA of the CDR3: TGTGCCAGTAGTAACAGCTATGGCTACACCTTC. It yields the protein CASSNSYGYTF.

This clone came up a few times. This chain connects TRBV30 to TRBJ1-1, with 7 bases that match TRBD1. The CDR3 has 13 amino acids. Looked up from germline, CDR1 is GTSNPN and CDR2 is SVGIG (reference sequence). CDR3 bases: TGTGCGGGACAGCGGAACAGGAACACTGAAGCTTTCTTT. As protein: CAGQRNRNTEAFF.

The chain couples TRBV30 to TRBJ2-2; D might be TRBD1 (5 bases). Germline CDR1 reads GTSNPN; CDR2 reads SVGIG (reference sequence). The CDR3 runs 16 residues. V was clipped by 0 bases and J by 5 bases, with 16 bases between them. In nucleotides, the CDR3 is TGTGCCTGGAGTGTTTCAGGGCATTTTGGAACCGGGGAGCTGTTTTTT. It codes for CAWSVSGHFGTGELFF.

The chain has TRBV9 and TRBJ2-4; the match to TRBD1 covers 7 bases. V dropped 3 bases and J dropped 0; count of bases not matched to a gene: 6. The germline gives CDR1 SGDLS, CDR2 YYNGEE. The CDR3 is 16 amino acids. The DNA for the CDR3 is TGTGCCAGCAGCGAGGGGGCAGCAGGAGCCAAAAACATTCAGTACTTC. It codes for CASSEGAAGAKNIQYF. The full variable domain, with the rest looked up from reference TRBV9 and TRBJ2-4, is DSGVTQTPKHLITATGQRVTLRCSPRSGDLSVYWYQQSLDQGLQFLIQYYNGEERAKGNILERFSAQQFPDLHSELNLSSLELGDSALYFCASSEGAAGAKNIQYFGAGTRLSVL.

V and J are TRBV28 and TRBJ2-5, with TRBD1 as a possible D gene (6 bases). This CDR3 spans 14 amino acids. The V and J ends lost 4 bases and 5 bases respectively, with 14 bases between them. The germline V gene encodes CDR1 MDHEN and CDR2 SYDVKM. The CDR3 DNA reads TGTGCCAGCAGTTCCCGAAGGGGGTACGAGACCCAGTACTTC. This translates into CASSSRRGYETQYF.

This clone has a single count. The CDR3 bases are TGTGCCAGCAGCGTAATACCCCTGCGCGGGGTCACAGATACGCAGTATTTT. It is translated as CASSVIPLRGVTDTQYF. The genes are TRBV7-2 and TRBJ2-3, with D maybe TRBD2 (6 bases). The germline CDR1 and CDR2 sequences are SGHTA and FQGNSA. V lost 5 bases, J lost 2 bases, and 20 bases lay in between. This CDR3 has 17 residues.

This chain links TRBV5-1 with TRBJ1-3; 8 bases match TRBD1. The V and J ends lost 2 bases and 1 base, in that order; junction bases with no gene match: 5. Germline CDR1 reads SGHRS; CDR2 reads YFSETQ. The CDR3 spans 16 residues. The CDR3 spells CASSLGQGNSGNTIYF. In nucleotides, the CDR3 is TGCGCCAGCAGCTTAGGACAGGGAAATTCTGGAAACACCATATATTTT.

V and J are TRBV6-6 and TRBJ1-4; 8 bases agree with TRBD1. Per the germline V gene, CDR1 is MNHNY and CDR2 is SVGAGI (reference sequence). Trimming at V came to 4 bases and at J to 4 bases, leaving 2 bases not matched to a gene. The CDR3 has 14 amino acids. The CDR3 DNA sequence: TGTGCCAGCAGTTTGGGACAGGTTAATGAAAAACTGTTTTTT. Translated: CASSLGQVNEKLFF.

V usage is TRBV15 and J usage is TRBJ2-2, with 10 bases that match TRBD1. The CDR3 consists of 20 residues. V trimming: 0 bases; J trimming: 0 bases; junction bases outside the gene matches: 10. The germline V gene encodes CDR1 LNHNV and CDR2 YYDKDF (reference sequence). CDR3 sequence reads: CATSREGQGFSFANTGELFF. CDR3 DNA: TGTGCCACCAGCAGAGAGGGACAGGGGTTTTCGTTCGCGAACACCGGGGAGCTGTTTTTT.

The rearrangement joins TRBV27 to TRBJ2-7, with D possibly being TRBD2 (5 bases). CDR3 length: 14 amino acids. The germline gives CDR1 MNHEY, CDR2 SMNVEV (reference sequence). Trimming took 6 bases from V and 1 from J, leaving 13 bases between them. CDR3 in DNA: TGTGCCAGCAGCCTGGAAGCGGAGTCCTACGAGCAGTACTTC. It is translated as CASSLEAESYEQYF.

CDR3 bases: TGTGCCAGCAGCCCCACCAGACAGGGAAAAATGGTATCCTATAATTCACCCCTCCACTTT. Amino acids: CASSPTRQGKMVSYNSPLHF. The V and J genes are TRBV13 and TRBJ1-6; 7 bases agree with TRBD1. J lost 1 base, V lost 5 bases, and 17 bases had no gene match. The V gene's germline CDR1 is PRHDT and CDR2 FYEKMQ (reference sequence). CDR3 length: 20 residues. The full variable domain, in which reference TRBV13 and TRBJ1-6 provide the parts outside the CDR3, is AAGVIQSPRHLIKEKRETATLKCYPIPRHDTVYWYQQGPGQDPQFLISFYEKMQSDKGSIPDRFSAQQFSDYHSELNMSSLELGDSALYFCASSPTRQGKMVSYNSPLHFGNGTRLTVT.

The chain recombines TRBV4-3 with TRBJ1-1; perhaps TRBD1 as D (6 bases). Germline loops: CDR1 LGHNA, CDR2 YSLEER. V dropped 2 bases and J dropped 7 bases, with 23 bases sitting between them. The CDR3 is 17 amino acids. CDR3 bases: TGCGCCAGCAGCCAACAAACTATACCCGGGACAAGTTTTGAAGCTTTCTTT. Protein sequence: CASSQQTIPGTSFEAFF.

The chain recombines TRBV4-2 with TRBJ1-2; weak D call: TRBD1 (6 bases). The CDR3 is 15 amino acids. Germline V gene sequence: CDR1 LGHNA, CDR2 YNFKEQ. Trimming stripped 4 bases from V and 8 bases from J, with 20 bases between. CDR3 loop: CASSLEMDSLTGYTF. CDR3 bases: TGTGCCAGCAGCCTTGAAATGGACAGCCTAACGGGCTACACCTTC.

The chain couples TRBV2 to TRBJ2-3, with 8 bases matching TRBD1. Germline assignment: CDR1 SNHLY and CDR2 FYNNEI. V was pared by 6 bases and J by 4 bases, with 6 bases of the junction left unmatched. This CDR3 region has 14 residues. The CDR3 DNA is TGTGCCAGCAGCCTGACAGGGGTCGCAGATACGCAGTATTTT. Its translation: CASSLTGVADTQYF.

The chain couples TRBV5-1 to TRBJ2-3, with 10 bases aligning to TRBD2. V trimming: 0 bases; J trimming: 4 bases; junction bases outside the gene matches: 8. Germline-derived CDR1 and CDR2 are SGHRS and YFSETQ. The CDR3 has 17 residues. The CDR3 region has the DNA TGCGCCAGCAGCTTGGGAAATAGCGGGGGGAGTGCAGATACGCAGTATTTT. Protein sequence: CASSLGNSGGSADTQYF.